What follows are 30 T cell receptor beta chains derived from one specimen sequenced in a study of CD8 T cells in Susac syndrome. With random hexamers, roughly 0.45 to 1 ug RNA was reverse transcribed. Via MiXCR, TCRdb re-called the immunoSEQ multiplex PCR reads, giving one row per CDR3 protein. The sample carries some 140,000 distinct CDR3 sequences, around nine tenths recorded once. Input material: CD8+ T cells from PBMCs. These receptors came from a human donor with multiple sclerosis.

The chain links TRBV11-2 to TRBJ2-5; possible D gene TRBD2, 7 bases. The V end was cut by 11 bases, the J end by 2 bases, with 9 bases between. The CDR3 has 11 residues. CDR1 SGHAT and CDR2 FQNNGV come from the germline V gene. The CDR3 loop is CAAGAQETQYF. As DNA, the CDR3 is TGTGCCGCGGGGGCACAAGAGACCCAGTACTTC.

This chain joins TRBV27 and TRBJ2-2, with 8 bases aligning to TRBD2. From germline, CDR1 is MNHEY and CDR2 SMNVEV (reference sequence). Germline trimming cut 3 bases from V and 1 base from J; bases unmatched to any gene: 1. The CDR3 is 15 amino acids. The CDR3 here is CASSFLAGNTGELFF. Written as DNA, the CDR3 is TGTGCCAGCAGTTTCCTAGCGGGGAACACCGGGGAGCTGTTTTTT.

This rearrangement joins TRBV19 to TRBJ2-5, with D maybe TRBD1 (6 bases). In germline, CDR1 is LNHDA, CDR2 SQIVND (reference sequence). This CDR3 is built from 14 residues. Trimming removed 3 bases from V and 7 bases from J, with 15 bases in between. CDR3 loop: CASSIWTDLGTQYF. Written as DNA, the CDR3 is TGTGCCAGTAGTATCTGGACAGACTTAGGGACCCAGTACTTC.

The chain couples TRBV20-1 to TRBJ1-2; no clear D gene. Germline CDR1 reads DFQATT; CDR2 reads SNEGSKA (reference sequence). CDR3 length: 14 residues. The V and J ends lost 0 bases and 3 bases respectively, with 11 bases between them. The CDR3 DNA reads as TGCAGTGCTAGAGACAGTCAAACCGACTATGGCTACACCTTC. Translating it yields CSARDSQTDYGYTF.

This clonotype has only one observation. This chain joins TRBV19 and TRBJ1-1; 8 nucleotides match TRBD1. Trimming took 7 bases from V and 8 from J; bases not matched to a gene: 15. Germline V gives CDR1 LNHDA, CDR2 SQIVND (reference sequence). The CDR3 has 15 amino acids. The CDR3: CASTWTGPLLSEAFF. Here the CDR3 DNA reads TGTGCCAGTACTTGGACAGGGCCCCTCCTCTCCGAAGCTTTCTTT.

This chain uses TRBV20-1 with TRBJ2-6; 7 bases fit TRBD2. CDR3 size: 16 residues. Germline CDR1 and CDR2: DFQATT and SNEGSKA (reference sequence). J gave up 4 bases and V 7 bases, and 13 bases lay outside the gene matches. The CDR3 protein is CSDSGAGGSGANVLTF. CDR3 DNA: TGCAGTGACAGCGGGGCCGGTGGCTCCGGGGCCAACGTCCTGACTTTC.

This chain joins TRBV30 and TRBJ2-1, with D unclear. V was pared by 5 bases and J by 1 base, with 9 bases between. This CDR3 spans 13 amino acids. CDR1 GTSNPN and CDR2 SVGIG come from the germline V gene (reference sequence). CDR3 loop: CAWLRESYNEQFF. The CDR3 DNA reads as TGTGCCTGGCTTAGAGAGTCCTACAATGAGCAGTTCTTC.

J is TRBJ1-1 and V is TRBV27; 8 bases are shared with TRBD1. Per the germline V gene, CDR1 is MNHEY and CDR2 is SMNVEV (reference sequence). The V and J ends lost 2 bases and 6 bases, in that order; junction bases with no gene match: 8. The CDR3 sequence is 15 residues long. The CDR3 sequence is CASSLAGGNFAEAFF. CDR3 nucleotide sequence: TGTGCCAGCAGTTTAGCAGGGGGCAACTTCGCTGAAGCTTTCTTT.

This chain uses TRBV30 with TRBJ2-5, with 9 positions matching TRBD2. This CDR3 has 14 residues. V dropped 5 bases and J dropped 3; count of bases not matched to a gene: 7. Germline V CDR1 and CDR2: GTSNPN, SVGIG (reference sequence). CDR3 sequence: CAWDSGGLEETQYF. DNA for the CDR3: TGTGCCTGGGATAGCGGGGGCCTTGAAGAGACCCAGTACTTC. Complete variable domain (other parts from reference TRBV30 and TRBJ2-5): SQTIHQWPATLVQPVGSPLSLECTVEGTSNPNLYWYRQAAGRGLQLLFYSVGIGQISSEVPQNLSASRPQDRQFILSSKKLLLSDSGFYLCAWDSGGLEETQYFGPGTRLLVL.

The J gene is TRBJ2-2, the V gene TRBV5-1; 9 bases align to TRBD1. The V and J ends lost 2 bases and 6 bases, in that order; junction bases with no gene match: 14. The CDR3 is 18 amino acids. Germline CDR1 reads SGHRS; CDR2 reads YFSETQ. CDR3 residues: CASSFVGQGSTTAGELFF. DNA for the CDR3: TGCGCCAGCAGCTTCGTAGGACAGGGGAGCACGACGGCCGGGGAGCTGTTTTTT. The whole variable domain, remainder taken from reference TRBV5-1 and TRBJ2-2, is KAGVTQTPRYLIKTRGQQVTLSCSPISGHRSVSWYQQTPGQGLQFLFEYFSETQRNKGNFPGRFSGRQFSNSRSEMNVSTLELGDSALYLCASSFVGQGSTTAGELFFGEGSRLTVL.

This clonotype came up once. The rearrangement links TRBV6-2 or TRBV6-3 to TRBJ1-1; D remains ambiguous. Trimming stripped 2 bases from V and 5 bases from J, with 12 bases between. This CDR3 contains 14 residues. The germline CDR1 and CDR2 sequences are MNHEY and SVGEGT. The CDR3 region has the DNA TGTGCCAGCAGTTACCCGTCCCAGGCAACTGAAGCTTTCTTT. Its protein product is CASSYPSQATEAFF.

The rearrangement uses TRBV27 and TRBJ2-2, with 9 nucleotides matching TRBD1. The CDR3 sequence is 17 residues long. J lost 7 bases, V lost 4 bases, and 13 bases had no gene match. Germline V gene lookup returns CDR1 MNHEY and CDR2 SMNVEV (reference sequence). In DNA, the CDR3 is TGTGCCAGCAGTTCTCACTCTAAACAGGGGGCGGACGGGGAGCTGTTTTTT. Protein sequence: CASSSHSKQGADGELFF.

The rearrangement uses TRBV6-5 and TRBJ2-7; D assignment may be TRBD1 or TRBD2 (5 bases each). The CDR3 length is 18 residues. The V end was cut by 2 bases, the J end by 2 bases, with 22 bases between. Germline V gives CDR1 MNHEY, CDR2 SVGAGI. The CDR3, as DNA: TGTGCCAGCAGTTACAGACATCGGGACCCCGGATTAACCTACGAGCAGTACTTC. Translating it yields CASSYRHRDPGLTYEQYF.

The V gene is TRBV4-1, the J gene TRBJ1-2; possibly TRBD1 for D (5 bases). CDR3 length: 14 amino acids. CDR1 is MGHRA and CDR2 is YSYEKL in the germline V gene. V was pared by 2 bases and J by 4 bases, with 11 bases between. The CDR3 loop is CASSQYGGTYGYTF. In DNA, the CDR3 is TGCGCCAGCAGCCAATACGGGGGAACCTATGGCTACACCTTC.

The genes are TRBV6-1 and TRBJ2-7; D is unresolved. CDR3 length: 13 amino acids. CDR1 is MNHNS, CDR2 SASEGT, per germline. V shed 0 bases and J shed 0 bases, with 3 bases lying between them. CDR3 bases: TGTGCCAGCAGTGAAGCGCCCTCCTACGAGCAGTACTTC. This translates into CASSEAPSYEQYF.

V usage is TRBV6-4 and J usage is TRBJ2-4, with a weak D call TRBD1 (6 bases). The CDR3 contains 15 residues. CDR1 is MRHNA and CDR2 is SNTAGT in the germline V gene. With 0 bases removed from V and 4 bases from J, the gap between germline ends came to 10 bases. The CDR3 region is CASSDSGGQKNIQYF. The DNA for the CDR3 is TGTGCCAGCAGTGACTCGGGTGGACAGAAAAACATTCAGTACTTC.

The genes are TRBV3-1 and TRBJ2-1, with 9 bases identical to TRBD2. V lost 7 bases and J lost 8; bases outside the gene matches: 15. The CDR3 loop spans 16 amino acids. CDR1 and CDR2 from the germline V gene are LGHDT and YNNKEL (reference sequence). DNA for the CDR3: TGTGCCAGCACCCTCCGAAGGCGGGAGGGCCGAGATGAGCAGTTCTTC. It yields the protein CASTLRRREGRDEQFF.

This sequence joins TRBV29-1 and TRBJ2-3, with TRBD1 matching 9 bases. CDR1 and CDR2 from the germline V gene are SQVTM and ANQGSEA. The trim removed 1 base at V and 0 bases at J, leaving 2 bases unmatched. The CDR3 is 15 amino acids. For the CDR3, the DNA is TGCAGCGTTGAAGGGACAGGGGTCAGCACAGATACGCAGTATTTT. Translating gives CSVEGTGVSTDTQYF.

V usage is TRBV12-3 or TRBV12-4 and J usage is TRBJ2-3, with a weak D call TRBD1 (6 bases). This CDR3 is 16 amino acids long. Trimming pared 5 bases from V and 2 bases from J, leaving 17 bases between. CDR3 protein: CASSLGQSLATDTQYF. In nucleotides, the CDR3 is TGTGCCAGCAGTCTAGGACAGAGCCTCGCCACAGATACGCAGTATTTT.

The chain employs TRBV27 and TRBJ2-7; 7 bases align to TRBD2. Trimming took 4 bases from V and 6 from J; bases not matched to a gene: 12. Per germline, CDR1 MNHEY and CDR2 SMNVEV (reference sequence). This CDR3 has 15 amino acids. The CDR3 reads CASSSAPAGDGEQYF. Written as DNA, the CDR3 is TGTGCCAGCAGTTCTGCGCCGGCGGGGGACGGCGAGCAGTACTTC.

The chain carries TRBV6-2 or TRBV6-3 and TRBJ1-2, with D unclear. The V end lost 2 bases, the J end lost 8 bases, and 6 bases lay between the germline ends. The CDR3 sequence is 11 residues long. Germline CDR1 is MNHEY and CDR2 is SVGEGT. This chain's CDR3 is CASSYGGGYTF. As DNA, the CDR3 is TGTGCCAGCAGTTACGGAGGCGGCTACACCTTC.

In its sample, this clonotype was seen once. The chain links TRBV6-4 to TRBJ1-2; D not resolved. This CDR3 spans 13 amino acids. With 6 bases removed from V and 8 bases from J, the gap between germline ends came to 16 bases. Germline V CDR1 and CDR2: MRHNA, SNTAGT. CDR3 DNA sequence: TGTGCCAGCAGGGATACACGAGGGTACGGCTACACCTTC. Translation gives CASRDTRGYGYTF.

CDR3 nucleotides: TGTGCCAGCAGTTTAATAGGGGGCAATCAGCCCCAGCATTTT. This translates into CASSLIGGNQPQHF. The chain employs TRBV27 and TRBJ1-5, with D possibly matching TRBD1 (5 bases). V shed 2 bases and J shed 2 bases, with 7 bases lying between them. The CDR3 loop spans 14 amino acids. Germline V lookup: CDR1 MNHEY, CDR2 SMNVEV (reference sequence).

This chain joins TRBV7-2 and TRBJ1-5; no clear D. Germline CDR1 is SGHTA and CDR2 is FQGNSA. The CDR3 runs 13 residues. V was clipped by 1 base and J by 5 bases, with 6 bases between them. The CDR3 DNA reads TGTGCCAGCAGCTTAGAAGCATATCAGCCCCAGCATTTT. Protein sequence: CASSLEAYQPQHF.

This clonotype was detected only once. This chain uses TRBV28 with TRBJ2-7, with TRBD1 identical over 7 bases. The CDR3 is 13 amino acids. Per the germline V gene, CDR1 is MDHEN and CDR2 is SYDVKM. The V segment lost 4 bases and the J segment 6 bases; nucleotides outside the gene matches: 6. CDR3 residues: CASSWNRGSEQYF. For the CDR3, the DNA is TGTGCCAGCAGTTGGAACAGGGGTAGCGAGCAGTACTTC. Full variable domain (rest looked up from reference TRBV28 and TRBJ2-7): DVKVTQSSRYLVKRTGEKVFLECVQDMDHENMFWYRQDPGLGLRLIYFSYDVKMKEKGDIPEGYSVSREKKERFSLILESASTNQTSMYLCASSWNRGSEQYFGPGTRLTVT.

This clonotype was observed once. V usage is TRBV10-3 and J usage is TRBJ2-2; D gene unclear. Per the germline V gene, CDR1 is ENHRY and CDR2 is SYGVKD. V lost 2 bases, J lost 6 bases, and 7 bases lay in between. The CDR3 is made up of 13 amino acids. The DNA for the CDR3 is TGTGCCATCAGTGAGGGTTATTCCGGGGAGCTGTTTTTT. Protein sequence: CAISEGYSGELFF.

The CDR3 protein is CASSLDPGGGETQYF. As DNA, the CDR3 is TGTGCCAGCAGCTTAGATCCAGGGGGCGGGGAGACCCAGTACTTC. This chain joins TRBV11-2 and TRBJ2-5; 8 bases map to TRBD1. Germline loops: CDR1 SGHAT, CDR2 FQNNGV. With 0 bases clipped from V and 5 bases from J, the junction kept 5 bases outside the gene matches. The CDR3 has 15 residues.

This chain uses TRBV7-9 with TRBJ1-4; possibly TRBD1 for D (5 bases). The germline V and J ends were trimmed by 5 bases and 3 bases, with 16 bases remaining between them. Germline V lookup: CDR1 SEHNR, CDR2 FQNEAQ (reference sequence). CDR3 length: 16 amino acids. CDR3 nucleotides: TGTGCCAGCAGCACGGGGCGCCCTTCCTCTAATGAAAAACTGTTTTTT. It yields the protein CASSTGRPSSNEKLFF.

This chain uses TRBV5-6 with TRBJ2-2; 9 positions match TRBD2. The CDR3 is 16 amino acids. CDR1 and CDR2 from the germline V gene are SGHDT and YYEEEE. The ends lost 0 bases at V and 3 bases at J; junction bases unmatched: 3. The DNA for the CDR3 is TGTGCCAGCAGCTTGGGACTAGCGGAGTACACCGGGGAGCTGTTTTTT. Its translation: CASSLGLAEYTGELFF.

This chain connects TRBV23-1 to TRBJ1-2; D is unresolved. TRBV23-1 is placed among ORFs of uncertain function. The CDR3 runs to 17 residues. The V end lost 7 bases, the J end lost 4 bases, and 25 bases lay between the germline ends. The CDR3: CASNVGGLGRRVYGYTF. For the CDR3, the DNA is TGCGCCAGCAACGTAGGCGGGTTGGGCAGACGAGTCTATGGCTACACCTTC.